Below, 30 T cell receptor beta chains from the same sample are listed, as sequenced in a study of T cell responses to AZD1222 COVID-19 vaccine. Using immunoSEQ multiplex PCR, the repertoire was profiled, and TCRdb retains in-frame clones only, with some absent. The data contain approximately 200,000 clones, about 95% of them singletons. The sample in question was peripheral blood, obtained 28 days after the second dose of the MenACWY control vaccine. These receptor sequences come from an adult who received the MenACWY meningococcal vaccine as a control.

This clone was found once. This chain links TRBV4-1 with TRBJ1-6; D call uncertain. The length of the CDR3 is 12 residues. Looked up from germline, CDR1 is MGHRA and CDR2 is YSYEKL. Between the trimmed V and J ends, which lost 3 bases and 6 bases, there was a span of 3 bases. This chain's CDR3 is CASSHPNSPLHF. The CDR3 DNA follows: TGCGCCAGCAGCCACCCTAATTCACCCCTCCACTTT.

The chain has TRBV24-1 and TRBJ2-1; 7 bases are a match to TRBD1. Germline values: CDR1 KGHDR, CDR2 SFDVKD. There are 15 residues in the CDR3. Trimming at V came to 3 bases and at J to 3 bases, leaving 4 bases not matched to a gene. This chain's CDR3 is CATSDGDSLYNEQFF. CDR3 DNA: TGTGCCACCAGTGATGGGGACAGTCTCTACAATGAGCAGTTCTTC.

The chain employs TRBV28 and TRBJ2-7; D not resolved. Germline V CDR1 and CDR2: MDHEN, SYDVKM. V lost 7 bases to trimming and J lost 2 bases, with 6 bases between them. The CDR3 length is 11 residues. The CDR3 loop is CASNQAYEQYF. The CDR3 nucleotides are TGTGCCAGCAACCAGGCCTACGAGCAGTACTTC.

V gene TRBV28 combines with J gene TRBJ1-6, with TRBD1 as a possible D gene (5 bases). The V end lost 8 bases, the J end lost 0 bases, and 11 bases lay between the germline ends. CDR3 size: 15 residues. Germline V lookup: CDR1 MDHEN, CDR2 SYDVKM. The CDR3, as DNA: TGTGCCAGCCTCAGGGAGAGCTCCTATAATTCACCCCTCCACTTT. This translates into CASLRESSYNSPLHF.

This clone showed up just a few times. CDR3 residues: CASSLALGRWRTEAFF. Here the CDR3 DNA reads TGCGCCAGCAGCTTGGCCCTGGGGAGATGGAGGACTGAAGCTTTCTTT. The chain couples TRBV5-1 to TRBJ1-1; no clear D. V was pared by 0 bases and J by 5 bases, with 17 bases between. The CDR3 runs 16 residues. CDR1 SGHRS and CDR2 YFSETQ come from the germline V gene.

This clone was recorded a few times. The V call is TRBV29-1, the J call TRBJ2-1; 7 bases are shared with TRBD1. V was clipped by 3 bases and J by 6 bases; unmatched bases: 8. Germline V gene sequence: CDR1 SQVTM, CDR2 ANQGSEA. CDR3 length: 14 amino acids. The CDR3 spells CSVEGQLRFNEQFF. CDR3 nucleotide sequence: TGCAGCGTTGAGGGACAGTTACGGTTCAATGAGCAGTTCTTC.

V and J are TRBV5-6 and TRBJ2-5, with 8 bases fitting TRBD1. This CDR3 is built from 15 residues. V gave up 4 bases and J gave up 4 bases; unmatched junction bases: 9. Germline V lookup: CDR1 SGHDT, CDR2 YYEEEE. CDR3 protein: CASSPQGTGGETQYF. The CDR3 DNA sequence: TGTGCCAGCAGCCCCCAGGGTACAGGGGGAGAGACCCAGTACTTC.

The rearrangement uses TRBV5-6 and TRBJ1-1; no clear D. Trimming took 0 bases from V and 6 from J, leaving 3 bases between them. CDR1 SGHDT and CDR2 YYEEEE come from the germline V gene. This CDR3 comprises 11 residues. The CDR3 loop reads CASSLGPEAFF. CDR3 DNA sequence: TGTGCCAGCAGCTTGGGACCTGAAGCTTTCTTT.

This clone appeared once. The chain couples TRBV9 to TRBJ2-7; D perhaps matches TRBD1 (5 bases). Germline V gene data show CDR1 as SGDLS and CDR2 as YYNGEE. The V and J ends lost 3 bases and 1 base respectively, with 8 bases between them. CDR3 length: 13 amino acids. CDR3 region: CASSGRQSYEQYF. The DNA for the CDR3 is TGTGCCAGCAGCGGGAGACAGTCCTACGAGCAGTACTTC.

As DNA, the CDR3 is TGTGCCAGCTGGGGGACTTCCACAGATACGCAGTATTTT. As protein: CASWGTSTDTQYF. V and J are TRBV27 and TRBJ2-3, with D perhaps matching TRBD2 (6 bases). V was clipped by 8 bases and J by 2 bases, with 11 bases between them. The germline gives CDR1 MNHEY, CDR2 SMNVEV (reference sequence). The CDR3 is made up of 13 amino acids.

The chain carries TRBV4-2 and TRBJ1-6; D unclear. The CDR3 spans 15 residues. V was trimmed by 3 bases and J by 6 bases, leaving 12 bases between them. Per the germline V gene, CDR1 is LGHNA and CDR2 is YNFKEQ. CDR3 amino acids: CASSHNSESNSPLHF. Written as DNA, the CDR3 is TGTGCCAGCAGCCATAACTCAGAGAGTAATTCACCCCTCCACTTT.

The gene calls are TRBV7-9 and TRBJ2-3; TRBD2 agrees at 15 bases. With 5 bases clipped from V and 4 bases from J, the junction kept 7 bases outside the gene matches. CDR1 and CDR2 from the germline V gene are SEHNR and FQNEAQ (reference sequence). CDR3 size: 17 residues. DNA for the CDR3: TGTGCCAGCAGCGTCCCGGGACTAGCGGGAGGTCCAGATACGCAGTATTTT. It codes for CASSVPGLAGGPDTQYF.

CDR3 amino acids: CASSPRTTSFVSEQYF. The CDR3 DNA reads TGTGCCAGCAGCCCACGAACGACTAGCTTCGTGAGCGAGCAGTACTTC. The chain uses TRBV5-6 and TRBJ2-7, with TRBD2 matching 7 bases. The CDR3 totals 16 residues. The J segment lost 6 bases and the V segment lost 4 bases, leaving 16 bases of the junction unmatched. Looked up from germline, CDR1 is SGHDT and CDR2 is YYEEEE.

This chain joins TRBV28 and TRBJ2-1; 8 nucleotides line up with TRBD2. Losses at the gene ends were 6 bases for V and 7 bases for J; bases not matched to a gene: 11. The CDR3 has 15 amino acids. Germline assignment: CDR1 MDHEN and CDR2 SYDVKM. This CDR3 reads CASRQSGSSMNEQFF. In DNA, the CDR3 is TGTGCCAGCAGACAAAGCGGGAGCAGTATGAATGAGCAGTTCTTC.

The rearrangement joins TRBV5-6 to TRBJ2-1, with no clear D. The CDR3 sequence is 17 residues long. The V gene's germline CDR1 is SGHDT and CDR2 YYEEEE. V was clipped by 4 bases and J by 4 bases, with 21 bases between them. The CDR3: CASSASASVTPYNEQFF. CDR3 nucleotides: TGTGCCAGCAGCGCATCTGCGTCGGTCACGCCATACAATGAGCAGTTCTTC.

The gene calls are TRBV7-9 and TRBJ1-2; perhaps TRBD1 as D (6 bases). Trimming shortened V by 5 bases and J by 3 bases, and 7 bases separated the two germline ends. CDR3 size: 12 residues. CDR1 SEHNR and CDR2 FQNEAQ come from the germline V gene (reference sequence). The CDR3 here is CASSRTDYGYTF. CDR3 sequence (DNA): TGTGCCAGCAGCCGGACAGACTATGGCTACACCTTC.

The V gene is TRBV13, the J gene TRBJ1-2, with TRBD1 matching over 7 bases. Trimming took 4 bases from V and 2 from J; bases not matched to a gene: 10. The CDR3 consists of 16 residues. Germline CDR1 reads PRHDT; CDR2 reads FYEKMQ (reference sequence). In DNA, the CDR3 is TGTGCCAGCAGCTCTCCGGGACAGCCCTTCAACTATGGCTACACCTTC. Translated, it gives CASSSPGQPFNYGYTF.

The rearrangement links TRBV5-1 to TRBJ1-4; D is possibly TRBD1 (5 bases). Per the germline V gene, CDR1 is SGHRS and CDR2 is YFSETQ. Trimming cost V 0 bases and J 6 bases, with 9 bases left between them. CDR3 length equals 14 residues. The CDR3 protein is CASSLGGIDEKLFF. The CDR3 DNA is TGCGCCAGCAGCTTGGGGGGGATAGATGAAAAACTGTTTTTT.

The V and J genes are TRBV18 and TRBJ2-2; no clear D. With 4 bases removed from V and 0 bases from J, the gap between germline ends came to 12 bases. This CDR3 spans 16 amino acids. Per germline, CDR1 KGHSH and CDR2 LQKENI. CDR3 DNA sequence: TGTGCCAGCTCACGCCGAATTGGGACGAACACCGGGGAGCTGTTTTTT. Its protein product is CASSRRIGTNTGELFF.

The chain joins TRBV7-9 to TRBJ1-1; weak D call: TRBD1 (5 bases). The V end was cut by 4 bases, the J end by 4 bases, with 10 bases between. The CDR3 runs to 13 residues. Germline V gives CDR1 SEHNR, CDR2 FQNEAQ (reference sequence). CDR3 nucleotides: TGTGCCAGCAGCTCTCCGGGGGGCACTGAAGCTTTCTTT. Its translation: CASSSPGGTEAFF.

This chain joins TRBV30 and TRBJ1-2, with D possibly TRBD1 on 5 matching bases. Looked up from germline, CDR1 is GTSNPN and CDR2 is SVGIG (reference sequence). The V end was cut by 4 bases, the J end by 7 bases, with 16 bases between. The CDR3 sequence is 13 residues long. CDR3 sequence (DNA): TGTGCCTGGACGCTAAGGGACTTAGGTGGCTACACCTTC. This sequence encodes CAWTLRDLGGYTF.

This clone has just one count. V gene TRBV5-6 combines with J gene TRBJ2-2, with D possibly matching TRBD1 (6 bases). The CDR3 has 15 amino acids. V was pared by 3 bases and J by 1 base, with 10 bases between. The V gene's germline CDR1 is SGHDT and CDR2 YYEEEE. CDR3 sequence (DNA): TGTGCCAGCAGCTCATCACAGGGGAACACCGGGGAGCTGTTTTTT. It codes for CASSSSQGNTGELFF.

The gene calls are TRBV19 and TRBJ2-1, with a possible D match to TRBD2 (6 bases). Trimming removed 10 bases at V and 6 bases at J, with 22 bases between. This CDR3 contains 15 residues. Per the germline V gene, CDR1 is LNHDA and CDR2 is SQIVND (reference sequence). CDR3 coding DNA: TGTGCCACCCAATCCAGACGGGAGTCCGGCAATGAGCAGTTCTTC. Residues: CATQSRRESGNEQFF.

About this clone: The sample contains more than one DNA sequence encoding this CDR3. J is TRBJ1-1 and V is TRBV19; possibly TRBD1 for D (5 bases). The V gene lost 4 bases and the J gene lost 4 bases, with 10 bases spanning the gap. The CDR3 consists of 13 residues. CDR1 and CDR2 from the germline V gene are LNHDA and SQIVND (reference sequence). CDR3 residues: CASSTPGGTEAFF. CDR3 coding DNA: TGTGCCAGTAGTACCCCGGGGGGCACTGAAGCTTTCTTT.

The chain is built from TRBV9 and TRBJ2-7; D could derive from TRBD1 or TRBD2 (5 bases each). The CDR3 has 13 residues. V dropped 0 bases and J dropped 4 bases, with 8 bases sitting between them. The germline V gene encodes CDR1 SGDLS and CDR2 YYNGEE. CDR3 DNA sequence: TGTGCCAGCAGCGTAGAAGAGGGGTACGAGCAGTACTTC. This gives the protein CASSVEEGYEQYF.

V usage is TRBV6-2 or TRBV6-3 and J usage is TRBJ2-1, with 10 bases matching TRBD2. The ends lost 6 bases at V and 4 bases at J; junction bases unmatched: 6. The CDR3 spans 15 residues. Germline loops: CDR1 MNHEY, CDR2 SVGEGT. CDR3 coding DNA: TGTGCCAGCAGCCTTAATAGCGGGAGGTACAATGAGCAGTTCTTC. Translation gives CASSLNSGRYNEQFF.

J is TRBJ2-7 and V is TRBV28; 11 positions agree with TRBD1. After removal of 6 bases from V and 4 bases from J, the junction contained 14 bases not matched to a gene. The CDR3 has 17 residues. Germline values: CDR1 MDHEN, CDR2 SYDVKM. Here the CDR3 DNA reads TGTGCCAGCAGACCAGTGCCTCCGGACAGGGGGCGTTACGAGCAGTACTTC. Amino acids: CASRPVPPDRGRYEQYF. The full variable domain, rest sourced from reference TRBV28 and TRBJ2-7, is DVKVTQSSRYLVKRTGEKVFLECVQDMDHENMFWYRQDPGLGLRLIYFSYDVKMKEKGDIPEGYSVSREKKERFSLILESASTNQTSMYLCASRPVPPDRGRYEQYFGPGTRLTVT.

The rearrangement links TRBV29-1 to TRBJ1-1, with D perhaps TRBD1 (6 bases). Germline lookup yields CDR1 SQVTM and CDR2 ANQGSEA. The length of the CDR3 is 14 residues. Deletions cut 3 bases from V and 0 bases from J, with 11 bases between. The CDR3 here is CSVDPQGMNTEAFF. The CDR3 DNA sequence: TGCAGCGTTGACCCCCAGGGGATGAACACTGAAGCTTTCTTT.

This chain uses TRBV2 with TRBJ2-1, with D possibly being TRBD2 (6 bases). The ends were cut back, 5 bases at V and 10 bases at J, with 12 bases in the middle. The germline CDR1 and CDR2 sequences are SNHLY and FYNNEI. The CDR3 consists of 12 residues. The CDR3 DNA reads TGTGCCAGCAGTTTACTAGCCCTAGAGCAGTTCTTC. As protein: CASSLLALEQFF.

The chain combines TRBV5-1 with TRBJ2-1, with 9 bases aligning to TRBD2. The V gene's germline CDR1 is SGHRS and CDR2 YFSETQ. Trimming cost V 5 bases and J 5 bases; bases outside gene matches: 14. This CDR3 spans 17 amino acids. Written as DNA, the CDR3 is TGCGCCAGCAGGGCGGGATGGACTAGCGCGCTGAACAATGAGCAGTTCTTC. Protein: CASRAGWTSALNNEQFF.